This passage covers 23 T cell receptor beta chains from one sample sequenced in a study of neurological immune-mediated disorders. From the 5' RACE reads, TCRdb called clonotypes with MiXCR, one entry per CDR3 protein. Of approximately 59,000 distinct CDR3 sequences in the sample, around 5% were seen once. The specimen was PBMCs. The receptors come from a human donor with multiple sclerosis. The donor label of this sample is uncertain.

This clonotype was detected ten times or more. The chain combines TRBV5-1 with TRBJ2-7, with 9 positions matching TRBD1. The CDR3 is made up of 17 amino acids. CDR1 and CDR2 from the germline V gene are SGHRS and YFSETQ. After removal of 4 bases from V and 0 bases from J, the junction contained 11 bases not matched to a gene. The CDR3 DNA follows: TGCGCCAGCAGCCTGACCCCGGGACAGGGTAGCTCCTACGAGCAGTACTTC. It encodes CASSLTPGQGSSYEQYF.

There are many counts of this clonotype. The V call is TRBV11-2, the J call TRBJ1-1; maybe TRBD1 (5 bases). The CDR3 extends over 13 amino acids. V gave up 5 bases and J gave up 2 bases, with 9 bases separating them. Germline V gene data show CDR1 as SGHAT and CDR2 as FQNNGV. The CDR3 spells CASSPGLNTEAFF. The CDR3 region has the DNA TGTGCCAGCAGCCCGGGACTTAACACTGAAGCTTTCTTT. The full variable domain, its missing parts supplied by reference TRBV11-2 and TRBJ1-1, is EAGVAQSPRYKIIEKRQSVAFWCNPISGHATLYWYQQILGQGPKLLIQFQNNGVVDDSQLPKDRFSAERLKGVDSTLKIQPAKLEDSAVYLCASSPGLNTEAFFGQGTRLTVV.

This clonotype has a count of ten or more. For the CDR3, the DNA is TGCGCCAGCTCCGGACTAGCGGGGGGGAGCTCCTACGAGCAGTACTTC. Protein: CASSGLAGGSSYEQYF. The rearrangement uses TRBV10-2 and TRBJ2-7; TRBD2 aligns across 15 bases. CDR3 length: 16 residues. Losses at the gene ends were 8 bases for V and 0 bases for J; bases not matched to a gene: 5. Germline assignment: CDR1 WSHSY and CDR2 SAAADI.

This clonotype has at least ten counts. The J gene is TRBJ1-4, the V gene TRBV18, with no clear D. This CDR3 region has 14 residues. CDR1 KGHSH and CDR2 LQKENI come from the germline V gene. The ends were cut back, 6 bases at V and 4 bases at J, with 12 bases in the middle. The CDR3 loop reads CASSPDGFNEKLFF. The CDR3 DNA is TGTGCCAGCTCTCCGGACGGGTTTAATGAAAAACTGTTTTTT.

In its sample, this clonotype was seen many times. V usage is TRBV10-3 and J usage is TRBJ2-5; D call uncertain. V was cut by 0 bases and J by 4 bases, with 12 bases left in between. The CDR3 runs 15 residues. Per germline, CDR1 ENHRY and CDR2 SYGVKD. The CDR3 loop is CAISESGTAPETQYF. The CDR3 DNA reads as TGTGCCATCAGTGAGTCTGGTACAGCCCCAGAGACCCAGTACTTC.

Many counts were recorded for this clonotype. The gene calls are TRBV5-1 and TRBJ2-1, with D unclear. The CDR3 has 13 amino acids. The germline gives CDR1 SGHRS, CDR2 YFSETQ. The germline V and J ends were trimmed by 4 bases and 2 bases, with 7 bases remaining between them. CDR3 sequence (DNA): TGCGCCAGCAGCCAACGGACCTACAATGAGCAGTTCTTC. The encoded protein is CASSQRTYNEQFF.

This clonotype has a count of ten or more. The gene calls are TRBV20-1 and TRBJ1-1, with D unresolved. Germline V gene lookup returns CDR1 DFQATT and CDR2 SNEGSKA (reference sequence). This CDR3 contains 14 residues. Trimming left V 6 bases short and J 2 bases short, with 16 bases between. CDR3 bases: TGCAGTGCCGAAGGAGGGCGGGGTAACACTGAAGCTTTCTTT. Its protein is CSAEGGRGNTEAFF.

Many counts were recorded for this clonotype. The rearrangement links TRBV20-1 to TRBJ1-3, with 9 bases fitting TRBD1. Germline V gene lookup returns CDR1 DFQATT and CDR2 SNEGSKA (reference sequence). V was clipped by 0 bases and J by 0 bases; unmatched bases: 3. The CDR3 sequence is 16 residues long. CDR3: CSAREGQGSSGNTIYF. CDR3 bases: TGCAGTGCTAGAGAGGGACAGGGTTCCTCTGGAAACACCATATATTTT.

This chain links TRBV6-2 or TRBV6-3 with TRBJ2-5; no reliable D call. The CDR3 consists of 15 residues. Germline loops: CDR1 MNHEY, CDR2 SVGEGT. Trimming left V 2 bases short and J 5 bases short, with 15 bases between. This CDR3 is CASSYPQEWYETQYF. CDR3 in DNA: TGTGCCAGCAGTTACCCCCAGGAGTGGTATGAGACCCAGTACTTC.

This clonotype has ten or more counts. The chain carries TRBV14 and TRBJ2-5; no clear D gene. This CDR3 is built from 12 residues. CDR1 and CDR2 from the germline V gene are SGHDN and FVKESK. Trimming took 0 bases from V and 5 from J, leaving 4 bases between them. CDR3 DNA sequence: TGTGCCAGCAGCCAAGATGACGAGACCCAGTACTTC. Protein: CASSQDDETQYF.

This clonotype has at least ten counts. V and J are TRBV3-1 and TRBJ1-2, with D perhaps TRBD1 (5 bases). This CDR3 has 15 residues. CDR1 and CDR2 from the germline V gene are LGHDT and YNNKEL (reference sequence). V was shortened by 4 bases and J by 6 bases, with 18 bases between the two germline ends. The CDR3 is CASSPIPRRGDGYTF. The CDR3 DNA is TGTGCCAGCAGCCCGATCCCTCGCCGGGGCGATGGCTACACCTTC.

This clonotype occurred many times. The chain carries TRBV5-1 and TRBJ1-2, with 10 bases lining up with TRBD1. The V and J ends lost 5 bases and 3 bases, in that order; junction bases with no gene match: 4. The CDR3 totals 14 residues. The germline V gene encodes CDR1 SGHRS and CDR2 YFSETQ. CDR3 loop: CASSYGQGDYGYTF. CDR3 DNA: TGCGCCAGCAGTTACGGACAGGGGGACTATGGCTACACCTTC.

In its sample, this clonotype was seen many times. The chain links TRBV25-1 to TRBJ2-1, with TRBD2 matching over 10 bases. J lost 7 bases, V lost 5 bases, and 17 bases had no gene match. CDR1 is MGHDK and CDR2 is SYGVNS in the germline V gene. The CDR3 extends over 18 amino acids. The CDR3 is CASSPLQLAGFGLNEQFF. The CDR3 DNA is TGTGCCAGCAGTCCTCTTCAACTAGCGGGGTTTGGACTGAATGAGCAGTTCTTC.

The rearrangement joins TRBV20-1 to TRBJ2-2; 7 bases fit TRBD2. The germline V gene has CDR1 DFQATT and CDR2 SNEGSKA (reference sequence). The CDR3 length is 18 residues. The V gene end was trimmed by 1 base and the J gene end by 4 bases; junction bases not matched to a gene: 15. CDR3 protein: CSARGEGSGWKSTGELFF. CDR3 in DNA: TGCAGTGCTAGAGGGGAGGGGTCGGGCTGGAAAAGCACCGGGGAGCTGTTTTTT.

This clonotype appeared many times. The genes are TRBV24-1 and TRBJ2-7; D unclear. The CDR3 is made up of 15 amino acids. V lost 1 base to trimming and J lost 0 bases, with 9 bases between them. Germline CDR1 and CDR2: KGHDR and SFDVKD. CDR3 DNA: TGTGCCACCAGTGATTTTCAGGAGTCCTCCTACGAGCAGTACTTC. It encodes CATSDFQESSYEQYF.

The sample holds many counts of this clonotype. The gene calls are TRBV18 and TRBJ1-1; a possible D gene is TRBD1 (5 bases). The ends were cut back, 5 bases at V and 1 base at J, with 14 bases in the middle. The CDR3 is made up of 15 amino acids. CDR1 is KGHSH, CDR2 LQKENI, per germline. This CDR3 is CASSAGGGGNTEAFF. The CDR3 bases are TGTGCCAGCTCAGCCGGGGGAGGAGGGAACACTGAAGCTTTCTTT. Supplemented by reference TRBV18 and TRBJ1-1, the full variable domain reads NAGVMQNPRHLVRRRGQEARLRCSPMKGHSHVYWYRQLPEEGLKFMVYLQKENIIDESGMPKERFSAEFPKEGPSILRIQQVVRGDSAAYFCASSAGGGGNTEAFFGQGTRLTVV.

This clonotype has ten or more counts. This rearrangement joins TRBV11-2 to TRBJ1-3; D not certain. The CDR3 consists of 14 residues. In germline, CDR1 is SGHAT, CDR2 FQNNGV. Deletions cut 8 bases from V and 4 bases from J, with 15 bases between. The CDR3 protein is CASLDQKAGNTIYF. The CDR3 bases are TGTGCCAGCTTGGACCAGAAAGCAGGAAACACCATATATTTT.

This clonotype was picked up many times. The chain employs TRBV5-1 and TRBJ2-2, with D perhaps assigned TRBD1 or TRBD2 (6 bases each). CDR3 length equals 17 residues. Trimming removed 2 bases from V and 6 bases from J, with 20 bases in between. The germline CDR1 and CDR2 sequences are SGHRS and YFSETQ. The CDR3 DNA reads TGCGCCAGCAGCTTAATGGGGGCTAGCGATAACGCCGGGGAGCTGTTTTTT. Residues: CASSLMGASDNAGELFF.

In its sample, this clonotype was seen many times. V gene TRBV12-3 or TRBV12-4 combines with J gene TRBJ2-2, with D uncertain. This CDR3 has 13 residues. The V gene lost 2 bases and the J gene lost 4 bases, with 5 bases spanning the gap. The CDR3 sequence is CASSLRITGELFF. The CDR3 DNA follows: TGTGCCAGCAGTTTAAGAATCACCGGGGAGCTGTTTTTT.

This clonotype has a count of ten or more. As DNA, the CDR3 is TGTGCCACCAGTTCTCAGGGCAATCAGCCCCAGCATTTT. Amino acids: CATSSQGNQPQHF. The chain uses TRBV15 and TRBJ1-5; D not resolved. There are 13 residues in the CDR3. With 6 bases removed from V and 2 bases from J, the gap between germline ends came to 8 bases. The germline gives CDR1 LNHNV, CDR2 YYDKDF (reference sequence).

The V gene is TRBV11-3, the J gene TRBJ1-2; D is perhaps TRBD1 (5 bases). V was pared by 5 bases and J by 6 bases, with 19 bases between. This CDR3 comprises 15 residues. Germline CDR1 SGHNT, CDR2 YENEEA. CDR3 region: CASSIGPGREDGYTF. The CDR3 region has the DNA TGTGCCAGCAGCATAGGCCCTGGCAGGGAGGATGGCTACACCTTC.

This clonotype was seen ten or more times. The CDR3 region has the DNA TGTGCCAGCAGTCCGACAGGAAAGAATTCACCCCTCCACTTT. This codes for CASSPTGKNSPLHF. V gene TRBV5-4 combines with J gene TRBJ1-6; tentatively, D is TRBD1 (6 bases). From germline, CDR1 is SGHNT and CDR2 YYREEE (reference sequence). V dropped 5 bases and J dropped 7 bases, with 13 bases sitting between them. This CDR3 has 14 amino acids. Full variable domain (remainder filled in from reference TRBV5-4 and TRBJ1-6): ETGVTQSPTHLIKTRGQQVTLRCSSQSGHNTVSWYQQALGQGPQFIFQYYREEENGRGNFPPRFSGLQFPNYSSELNVNALELDDSALYLCASSPTGKNSPLHFGNGTRLTVT.

The table lists this clonotype with many counts. This rearrangement joins TRBV5-1 to TRBJ2-7; D perhaps matches TRBD1 (5 bases). Looked up from germline, CDR1 is SGHRS and CDR2 is YFSETQ. Trimming cost V 0 bases and J 7 bases, with 14 bases left between them. This CDR3 is 14 amino acids long. CDR3 residues: CASSLDEAGWEQYF. The CDR3 DNA reads TGCGCCAGCAGCTTGGATGAGGCAGGGTGGGAGCAGTACTTC.